The rows below give T cell receptor beta chains drawn from one sample of a study of shared clonotypes between healthy human individuals. The repertoire was sequenced with immunoSEQ multiplex PCR; TCRdb's copy has only in-frame clones and lacks some. There are some 380,000 clones in the sample; 96% occur only once, and approximately 0.32% lies in the top ten. The sample consisted of memory CD8+ T cells sorted from blood. These receptors were obtained from a man aged 25-45 years in good health. The CDR3 runs from the conserved cysteine through the conserved F or W. D genes are given only for firm matches. A clone size is listed for some rows: how often the clone was seen (once, few, many), or a class if it is expanded.

CDR3aa,CDR3nt,v_gene,j_gene,abundance,d_gene
CASSLLAAFYNEQFF,TGTGCCAGCAGTCTACTAGCGGCCTTCTACAATGAGCAGTTCTTC,TRBV27,TRBJ2-1,.,TRBD2
CASSPLTGGRDIQYF,TGTGCCAGCAGCCCCCTGACAGGGGGCCGCGACATTCAGTACTTC,TRBV7-2,TRBJ2-4,.,TRBD1
CASSHRFGGNTGELFF,TGTGCCAGCAGCCATAGGTTTGGAGGGAACACCGGGGAGCTGTTTTTT,TRBV7-8,TRBJ2-2,.,.
CASSALLAGGANEQFF,TGCGCCAGCAGTGCCTTACTAGCGGGAGGGGCAAATGAGCAGTTCTTC,TRBV10-2,TRBJ2-1,.,TRBD2
CASSSAGNHTDTQYF,TGTGCCAGCAGCAGTGCAGGGAACCACACAGATACGCAGTATTTT,TRBV21-1,TRBJ2-3,.,.
CASSPQRGQGYGYTF,TGTGCCAGCTCACCTCAACGGGGGCAGGGCTATGGCTACACCTTC,TRBV18,TRBJ1-2,.,.
CASSLNYNEQFF,TGTGCCAGCAGCTTAAACTACAATGAGCAGTTCTTC,TRBV11-2,TRBJ2-1,.,.
CASSLGGTPYEQYF,TGTGCCAGCTCTTTGGGCGGGACACCCTACGAGCAGTACTTC,TRBV6-6,TRBJ2-7,few,.
CASSWTGLWGRRPQHF,TGTGCCAGCAGCTGGACGGGTTTATGGGGTAGACGGCCCCAGCATTTT,TRBV14,TRBJ1-5,.,.
CATSRDTSKSYEQYF,TGTGCCACCAGCAGAGATACGAGCAAGTCCTACGAGCAGTACTTC,TRBV15,TRBJ2-7,.,.
CAWSARGRSSGNTIYF,TGTGCCTGGAGTGCCAGGGGCCGGAGCTCTGGAAACACCATATATTTT,TRBV30,TRBJ1-3,.,.
CASSDLMDAGPYEQYF,TGTGCCAGCAGTGACCTAATGGACGCAGGACCCTACGAGCAGTACTTC,TRBV6-1,TRBJ2-7,.,.
CASSVIRYPGELFF,TGTGCCAGCAGTGTCATTCGATACCCCGGGGAGCTGTTTTTT,TRBV6-1,TRBJ2-2,.,.
CASSQEPAGAKNIQYF,TGTGCCAGCAGCCAAGAACCAGCGGGAGCCAAAAACATTCAGTACTTC,TRBV4-2,TRBJ2-4,.,.
CASSYFRDSFDGYTF,TGTGCCAGCAGTTACTTCCGGGACAGTTTTGATGGCTACACCTTC,TRBV6-5,TRBJ1-2,.,TRBD1
CASSELLGGGELFF,TGTGCCAGCAGTGAATTACTAGGCGGCGGGGAGCTGTTTTTT,TRBV25-1,TRBJ2-2,.,.
CASSQDSQLETQYF,TGCGCCAGCAGCCAAGACTCGCAATTGGAGACCCAGTACTTC,TRBV4-1,TRBJ2-5,.,.
CATFKRDTTSGNEQFF,TGTGCCACCTTCAAGCGGGACACTACCTCTGGCAATGAGCAGTTCTTC,TRBV27,TRBJ2-1,.,.
CASSTGRRSGANVLTF,TGTGCCAGTAGTACTGGACGCCGCTCTGGGGCCAACGTCCTGACTTTC,TRBV19,TRBJ2-6,once,.
CASSEQGERGYEQYF,TGTGCCAGCAGTGAACAGGGGGAGCGGGGATACGAGCAGTACTTC,TRBV2,TRBJ2-7,.,.